This TCR beta chain was found in a study of blood T cells in healthy people across ages. The second PCR ran roughly 6 to 12 cycles with a sample-barcoded 5' primer and J-beta primers. A 12-random-nucleotide template-switch adaptor tagged each cDNA molecule. One entry per CDR3 protein, called by TCRdb with MiXCR from the 5' RACE reads. The repertoire holds fewer than 700,000 distinct CDR3 sequences, around two fifths seen once, with 25% to 30% in the top ten. This clonotype was counted a few times. No antigen is known for it. Findings and caveats of the study: Across samples, TCR beta diversity tracked strongly with naive T cell percentage.

This CDR3 has 13 residues. The ends were cut back, 8 bases at V and 8 bases at J, with 15 bases in the middle. This rearrangement joins TRBV12-3 or TRBV12-4 to TRBJ1-4; the D is unclear. The sequence was collected from an older man in good health. Sequenced input: blood. CDR3 residues: CASGSGNEEKLFF. Written as DNA, the CDR3 is TGTGCCAGCGGGTCGGGGAATGAAGAAAAACTGTTTTTT.